The clone carrying this T cell receptor beta chain was counted ten times or more. The data are from a study of T cells in Graves' hyperthyroidism and ophthalmopathy. Uncontrolled infection, other autoimmune disease, pregnancy or lactation disqualified patients from enrolment. This CDR3 contains 15 residues. From germline, CDR1 is SGHRS and CDR2 YFSETQ. Trimming pared 0 bases from V and 4 bases from J, leaving 13 bases between. The investigators amplified TCR beta CDR3 regions from RNA transcripts. The study used the HTBI primer set for a first-round RT-PCR of the TCR CDR3. TCRdb itself ran the multiplex PCR reads through MiXCR, one entry per CDR3 protein. The sample shows around 300,000 distinct CDR3 sequences, around a quarter of them seen only once.

J is TRBJ1-1 and V is TRBV5-1; the D gene is possibly TRBD1 (5 bases). The origin of this receptor is a middle-aged man with Graves' hyperthyroidism that later progressed to Graves' ophthalmopathy. Sequences were obtained from blood. Written as DNA, the CDR3 is TGCGCCAGCAGCTTGGTTACGGGGCTCGTCACTGAAGCTTTCTTT. The encoded protein is CASSLVTGLVTEAFF.